Sequencing of this T cell receptor (beta chain) was carried out in a study of T cells generated in artificial thymic organoids (dated by TCRdb to 2016 to 2017). Concerning the study at large: In some experiments, thymic T cells were further FACS-purified to deplete CD4 immature single positive or double positive precursors. Displayed repertoire sequencing data were described as representative of three independent experiments. TCR alpha and beta CDR3 repertoires of in vitro artificial thymic organoid-derived CD8 single positive T cells were compared with thymic and peripheral blood naive CD8 T cells.

Primary CD8+ T cells were enriched by magnetic beads using the Miltenyi CD8+ T cell Isolation Kit. Before RNA extraction, CD3+TCRalphabeta+CD8 single positive T cells from both organoids and thymus were sorted by FACS. Total RNA was purified from roughly 40,000 to 200,000 sorted cells per sample with the RNeasy Micro kit, and quality checked on an Agilent RNA 6000 Nano chip. To release thymocytes, the researchers dissected thymic fragments, broke them apart by pipetting, and passed the material through a 70 um strainer. In the germline V gene, CDR1 corresponds to MNHNS and CDR2 to SASEGT. Between the V and J ends, shortened by 6 bases and 8 bases respectively, the junction contains 16 bases. The CDR3 runs 13 amino acids, cysteine and phenylalanine included. This entry keeps only the CDR3 DNA: 39 bases, framed from base 1. TCRalpha and TCRbeta libraries were amplified in separate semi-nested PCR reactions using Advantage 2 and reverse primers located in the TRAC or TRBC constant regions. Between about 3 and 500 ng of total RNA was used as input for first-strand cDNA synthesis. TCR cDNA libraries were generated by 5'-RACE using the SMARTer PCR cDNA Synthesis kit, with a poly-dT primer for first-strand synthesis. The semi-nested reverse primers in the constant regions carried 5-nucleotide sample-specific barcodes, and the PCR products were cleaned up with the Zymo DNA Clean and Concentrator-5 kit. As many as ten barcoded samples were combined into a pool, ligated to Illumina adaptors, and sequenced on an Illumina MiSeq as 2 x 150 bp paired-end reads. For the original study's pipeline: Demultiplexed reads were aligned using BLAT against a custom library containing all human TRAV, TRAJ, TRBV, TRBD and TRBJ combinations from IMGT. The best BLAT hits were picked using pslCDnaFilter (-maxAligns=1, -ignoreIntrons), and custom Perl scripts were used to calculate clonotype frequencies. The raw public reads went through TCRdb reprocessing: fastp at Q25, MiXCR clone calling, in-frame beta chains kept. Identical CDR3 proteins give one entry, which carries the most common genes and DNA. These V and J calls rely on TCRdb rather than the paper's analysis. The sample yields under 2,500 distinct CDR3 sequences; 11% were counted once. Roughly 2.7% of the sample goes to the ten largest clones.

This clonotype is assessed as medium-sized (0.01 to 0.1%). Its antigen is unknown. Base qualities are missing; no much larger clone stands one base away. Findings and caveats that apply to the study as a whole: The TCR clonotype diversity of organoid-derived CD8 single positive T cells was physiological and comparable to that of naive CD8 T cells from thymus and blood.

The V gene is TRBV6-1 and the J gene is TRBJ1-1, and perhaps TRBD1 as D gene, on 6 matching bases. The TCR was taken from a human donor who gave cord blood stem cells for thymic organoid culture, a cardiac surgery patient who gave postnatal thymus, or a blood donor (not recorded which). What was sequenced was naive CD8+ T cells from the thymus. What the cell subset or site label conveys for this sample: CD3+TCRalphabeta+CD8SP T cells; for blood, CD45RO-CCR7+ naive CD8+ T cells. The CDR3 corresponds to CASRDSFKQEAFF. The DNA reads TGTGCCAGCAGGGACAGCTTTAAGCAGGAAGCTTTCTTT.